These 24 T cell receptor beta chains came from one sample sequenced in a study of T cell responses to AZD1222 COVID-19 vaccine. Repertoires were generated with immunoSEQ multiplex PCR, while TCRdb's copy carries only in-frame clones and drops some. Here the sample spans 140,000 to 150,000 clones, approximately 85% being singletons. The material sequenced was peripheral blood, taken on day 0 of AZD1222 vaccination. These receptors were collected from an adult in good health.

V is TRBV7-8 and J is TRBJ2-2; the D is unclear. Trimming pared 1 base from V and 6 bases from J, leaving 3 bases between. The CDR3 totals 12 residues. Per the germline V gene, CDR1 is SGHVS and CDR2 is FQNEAQ. The CDR3 here is CASSLVSGELFF. CDR3 DNA: TGTGCCAGCAGCTTAGTATCCGGGGAGCTGTTTTTT.

The J gene is TRBJ1-2, the V gene TRBV30, with D unclear. This CDR3 contains 14 residues. Deletions cut 0 bases from V and 4 bases from J, with 12 bases between. Germline CDR1 and CDR2: GTSNPN and SVGIG (reference sequence). Written as DNA, the CDR3 is TGTGCCTGGAGTGTAGCTGGGTTAGGCTATGGCTACACCTTC. The encoded protein is CAWSVAGLGYGYTF.

This clone was counted a single time. The J gene is TRBJ1-2, the V gene TRBV3-1 (or the pseudogene TRBV3-2), with 7 nucleotides matching TRBD1. The V segment lost 4 bases and the J segment 2 bases; nucleotides outside the gene matches: 4. Germline V gene sequence: CDR1 LGHDT, CDR2 YNNKEL (reference sequence). The CDR3 has 14 amino acids. The CDR3, as DNA: TGTGCCAGCAGCCGGGGACAGCAGAACTATGGCTACACCTTC. As protein: CASSRGQQNYGYTF.

This sequence joins TRBV15 and TRBJ2-2; D perhaps matches TRBD2 (7 bases). The CDR3 is made up of 14 amino acids. Trimming took 4 bases from V and 5 from J, leaving 11 bases between them. Germline-derived CDR1 and CDR2 are LNHNV and YYDKDF (reference sequence). The CDR3 region has the DNA TGTGCCACCAGCAACGGGGGGCATACCGGGGAGCTGTTTTTT. It specifies CATSNGGHTGELFF.

This chain uses TRBV9 with TRBJ2-5; D is uncertain. The CDR3 covers 14 residues. Germline V gene data show CDR1 as SGDLS and CDR2 as YYNGEE. V gave up 1 base and J gave up 0 bases, with 7 bases separating them. The CDR3 DNA is TGTGCCAGCAGCGTACCAGATTACCAAGAGACCCAGTACTTC. Its protein product is CASSVPDYQETQYF.

The rearrangement uses TRBV23-1 and TRBJ2-5; no reliable D call. TRBV23-1 is an ORF, with its function uncertain. V lost 2 bases and J lost 3, with 7 bases in between. The CDR3 has 13 amino acids. The CDR3 reads CASSQPKKETQYF. The CDR3 DNA is TGCGCCAGCAGTCAACCGAAGAAAGAGACCCAGTACTTC.

This clone was picked up one time. The chain carries TRBV30 and TRBJ1-6; D might be TRBD1 (6 bases). In germline, CDR1 is GTSNPN, CDR2 SVGIG (reference sequence). The CDR3 contains 18 residues. The V end was cut by 3 bases, the J end by 0 bases, with 18 bases between. CDR3 DNA: TGTGCCTGGAGGGGCGGCAGGGGCCCCAGCTCCTATAATTCACCCCTCCACTTT. It is translated as CAWRGGRGPSSYNSPLHF.

As for this clone: Other DNA sequences in this sample translate to the same CDR3. This CDR3 is CASSLGEKLFF. In DNA, the CDR3 is TGTGCCAGCAGTTTAGGTGAAAAACTGTTTTTT. The chain couples TRBV12-3 or TRBV12-4 to TRBJ1-4; D not resolved. The CDR3 has 11 amino acids. The germline V and J ends were trimmed by 1 base and 7 bases, with 1 base remaining between them.

This clone appeared a single time. The same CDR3 also results from other DNA sequences found in this sample. This chain links TRBV6-5 with TRBJ2-2; D unresolved. Trimming cost V 9 bases and J 1 base, with 9 bases left between them. The CDR3 is made up of 13 amino acids. CDR1 is MNHEY and CDR2 is SVGAGI in the germline V gene. CDR3 region: CASPDRNTGELFF. The CDR3 coding sequence is TGTGCCAGTCCGGACCGGAACACCGGGGAGCTGTTTTTT.

The V and J genes are TRBV29-1 and TRBJ2-2; possible D gene TRBD1, 6 bases. The CDR3 loop spans 14 amino acids. Germline CDR1 and CDR2: SQVTM and ANQGSEA. The V end lost 8 bases, the J end lost 0 bases, and 13 bases lay between the germline ends. DNA of the CDR3: TGCAGCCTAGGACAGCCGTCGAACACCGGGGAGCTGTTTTTT. It is translated as CSLGQPSNTGELFF.

This chain uses TRBV11-2 with TRBJ1-3; no clear D gene. This CDR3 is 16 amino acids long. Per the germline V gene, CDR1 is SGHAT and CDR2 is FQNNGV. The V end lost 3 bases, the J end lost 1 base, and 13 bases lay between the germline ends. The CDR3 sequence: CASSFYLMGSGNTIYF. The CDR3 DNA reads as TGTGCCAGCAGCTTCTATTTGATGGGGTCTGGAAACACCATATATTTT.

The chain is built from TRBV3-1 (or the pseudogene TRBV3-2) and TRBJ1-1; D call uncertain. V was cut by 3 bases and J by 7 bases, with 15 bases left in between. Germline V gene data show CDR1 as LGHDT and CDR2 as YNNKEL (reference sequence). The CDR3 contains 14 residues. CDR3 sequence (DNA): TGTGCCAGCAGCCACGGGCCCACAGTTATTGAAGCTTTCTTT. This gives the protein CASSHGPTVIEAFF.

The chain combines TRBV29-1 with TRBJ2-7; 10 nucleotides match TRBD2. This CDR3 is 15 amino acids long. Germline V lookup: CDR1 SQVTM, CDR2 ANQGSEA. J lost 0 bases, V lost 4 bases, and 6 bases had no gene match. The CDR3 spells CSVGASGSSSYEQYF. In DNA form, the CDR3 reads TGCAGCGTTGGTGCTAGCGGGAGTTCCTCCTACGAGCAGTACTTC.

The chain joins TRBV18 to TRBJ2-7, with TRBD1 matching 7 bases. CDR3 length: 14 residues. Trimming removed 4 bases from V and 5 bases from J; junction bases left unmatched: 8. CDR1 is KGHSH, CDR2 LQKENI, per germline. The DNA for the CDR3 is TGTGCCAGCTCACGATCGACAGGGATAGACGAGCAGTACTTC. It specifies CASSRSTGIDEQYF.

The J gene is TRBJ2-7, the V gene TRBV12-3 or TRBV12-4; TRBD1 is a possible D gene (5 bases). This CDR3 comprises 13 residues. The V end lost 1 base, the J end lost 4 bases, and 8 bases lay between the germline ends. The CDR3 DNA reads TGTGCCAGCAGTTTAGGGGGCTTGTACGAGCAGTACTTC. This translates into CASSLGGLYEQYF.

The genes are TRBV28 and TRBJ2-2; D may be TRBD1 or TRBD2 (6 bases each). Germline V gene data show CDR1 as MDHEN and CDR2 as SYDVKM. The CDR3 is 15 amino acids. Between the trimmed V and J ends, which lost 2 bases and 11 bases, there was a span of 18 bases. The CDR3 sequence: CASSLPSDRGPELFF. The CDR3 DNA reads as TGTGCCAGCAGTTTACCAAGCGACCGGGGGCCCGAGCTGTTTTTT.

The J gene is TRBJ1-1, the V gene TRBV5-1; D is possibly TRBD1 (5 bases). V shed 1 base and J shed 1 base, with 11 bases lying between them. CDR1 SGHRS and CDR2 YFSETQ come from the germline V gene. This CDR3 region has 15 residues. CDR3: CASSLNPGGNTEAFF. CDR3 DNA sequence: TGCGCCAGCAGCTTGAACCCCGGGGGGAACACTGAAGCTTTCTTT.

V usage is TRBV9 and J usage is TRBJ2-5; D not certain. The V gene lost 0 bases and the J gene lost 5 bases, with 5 bases spanning the gap. The CDR3 runs to 12 residues. Germline V gene data show CDR1 as SGDLS and CDR2 as YYNGEE. The CDR3 spells CASSVGLETQYF. The CDR3 nucleotides read TGTGCCAGCAGCGTAGGTCTGGAGACCCAGTACTTC.

Concerning this clone itself: The junction departs from the called germline gene at one end, perhaps through a read error. This chain connects TRBV14 to TRBJ1-2; 10 nucleotides line up with TRBD1. Per germline, CDR1 SGHDN and CDR2 FVKESK. The CDR3 length is 14 residues. As DNA, the CDR3 is TGTGCCAGCAGCCAAACCAACCTTCCGGGACAGGGGTCCTTC. Its protein is CASSQTNLPGQGSF.

The V gene is TRBV5-1, the J gene TRBJ2-2, with D possibly being TRBD1 or TRBD2 (6 bases each). Germline CDR1 and CDR2: SGHRS and YFSETQ. This CDR3 spans 14 amino acids. Trimming left V 4 bases short and J 7 bases short, with 14 bases between. The CDR3 region is CASSPEGVVGELFF. CDR3 DNA: TGCGCCAGCAGCCCGGAGGGGGTAGTCGGGGAGCTGTTTTTT.

The chain carries TRBV3-1 (or the pseudogene TRBV3-2) and TRBJ1-5; D gene uncertain. Looked up from germline, CDR1 is LGHDT and CDR2 is YNNKEL (reference sequence). This CDR3 is 12 amino acids long. V was trimmed by 1 base and J by 5 bases, leaving 3 bases between them. CDR3: CASSQGDQPQHF. Written as DNA, the CDR3 is TGTGCCAGCAGCCAAGGGGATCAGCCCCAGCATTTT.

A few counts support this clone. The chain couples TRBV12-3 or TRBV12-4 to TRBJ1-1; D uncertain. Deletions cut 6 bases from V and 0 bases from J, with 5 bases between. This CDR3 comprises 12 residues. The CDR3 loop is CASSQLNTEAFF. As DNA, the CDR3 is TGTGCCAGCAGCCAACTGAACACTGAAGCTTTCTTT.

V and J are TRBV19 and TRBJ1-4; TRBD1 might be the D (6 bases). The length of the CDR3 is 14 residues. V was cut by 3 bases and J by 8 bases, with 13 bases left in between. Germline CDR1 reads LNHDA; CDR2 reads SQIVND (reference sequence). The CDR3 coding sequence is TGTGCCAGTAGTATCCGGGCAGGGGCCGAAAAACTGTTTTTT. It codes for CASSIRAGAEKLFF.

The chain couples TRBV19 to TRBJ1-1; D is unresolved. The V end lost 5 bases, the J end lost 0 bases, and 7 bases lay between the germline ends. Germline V gene lookup returns CDR1 LNHDA and CDR2 SQIVND (reference sequence). The CDR3 covers 13 residues. Written as DNA, the CDR3 is TGTGCCAGTAGTTCCCACTTGAACACTGAAGCTTTCTTT. This encodes CASSSHLNTEAFF.